This paragraph covers one T cell receptor beta chain sequence. The antigen remains undetermined. This sample is part of a study of cytomegalovirus exposure and HLA in healthy donors. Study findings and constraints: Being productive about 87% or about 30% of the time was typical of most TCR beta V segments in an earlier analysis.

CDR1 and CDR2 from the germline V gene are SGDLS and YYNGEE. There are 12 residues in the CDR3. V was trimmed by 4 bases and J by 8 bases, leaving 9 bases between them. Primers for the PCR totalled 60 Vbeta and 13 Jbeta. Method: immunoSEQ multiplex PCR; TCRdb's copy keeps in-frame clones and lacks some. The table shows about 150,000 clones, with roughly a tenth occurring only once. Sequenced material: PBMCs. This chain uses TRBV9 with TRBJ1-4; perhaps TRBD1 as D (6 bases). This TCR was sampled from a male donor in good health and CMV-seronegative. The CDR3 is CASSRGNEKLFF. The CDR3 DNA is TGTGCCAGCAGCAGGGGGAACGAAAAACTGTTTTTT.